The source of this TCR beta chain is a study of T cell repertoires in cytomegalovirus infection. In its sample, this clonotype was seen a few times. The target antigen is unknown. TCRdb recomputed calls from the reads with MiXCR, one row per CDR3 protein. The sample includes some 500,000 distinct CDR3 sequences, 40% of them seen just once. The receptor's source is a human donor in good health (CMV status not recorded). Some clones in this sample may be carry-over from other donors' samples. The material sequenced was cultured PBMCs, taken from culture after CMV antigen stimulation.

The CDR3 nucleotides are TGTGCCAGCAGCTTAGACCAGGGGCTCGAGCAGTACTTC. It specifies CASSLDQGLEQYF. The V and J genes are TRBV7-2 and TRBJ2-7, with D possibly TRBD1 on 6 matching bases. Trimming took off 1 base at V and 6 bases at J, with 10 bases between the two ends. The germline gives CDR1 SGHTA, CDR2 FQGNSA. The CDR3 consists of 13 residues.